This T cell receptor (beta chain) is drawn from a study of CD8+CD57+ T cells in acquired aplastic anemia. CDR3 and TCR beta VDJ profiling relied on genomic DNA as the template. From the reads, TCRdb called clonotypes with MiXCR, one entry per CDR3 protein. Of about 180,000 distinct CDR3 sequences listed, 55% to 65% are singletons. For sequencing, patients were chosen who had shown expansion of CD8+CD57+ cells by flow cytometry. Everyone among the patients had severe acquired aplastic anemia. Study-wide findings and caveats: For CD8+ Simpson's diversity, patients and controls showed no significant difference.

Points on this clonotype: What it recognizes is unknown.

The ends lost 0 bases at V and 4 bases at J; junction bases unmatched: 2. CDR1 is KGHDR and CDR2 is SFDVKD in the germline V gene. The CDR3 loop spans 15 amino acids. This sequence was found in a human donor with aplastic anemia. The sequencing sample was made of sorted CD4+, CD8+, or CD8+CD57+ T cells (not recorded which) from PBMCs. The chain links TRBV24-1 to TRBJ2-7, with 10 bases fitting TRBD1. CDR3 sequence reads: CATSDLEGQGYEQYF. CDR3 bases: TGTGCCACCAGTGATTTGGAGGGACAGGGGTACGAGCAGTACTTC.